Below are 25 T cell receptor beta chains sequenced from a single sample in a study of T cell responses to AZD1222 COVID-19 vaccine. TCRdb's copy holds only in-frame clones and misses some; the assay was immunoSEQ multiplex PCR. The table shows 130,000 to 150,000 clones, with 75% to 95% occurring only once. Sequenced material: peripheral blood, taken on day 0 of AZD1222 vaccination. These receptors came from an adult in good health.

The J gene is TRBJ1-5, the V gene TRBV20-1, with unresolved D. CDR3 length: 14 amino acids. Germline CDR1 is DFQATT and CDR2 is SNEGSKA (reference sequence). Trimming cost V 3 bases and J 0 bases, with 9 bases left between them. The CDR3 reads CSASPGYSNQPQHF. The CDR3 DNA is TGCAGTGCTAGTCCAGGTTATAGCAATCAGCCCCAGCATTTT.

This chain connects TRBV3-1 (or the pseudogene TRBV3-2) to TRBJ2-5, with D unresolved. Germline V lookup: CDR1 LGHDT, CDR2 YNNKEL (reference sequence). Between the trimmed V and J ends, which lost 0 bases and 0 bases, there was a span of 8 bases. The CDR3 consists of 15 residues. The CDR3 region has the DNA TGTGCCAGCAGCCAAGAGACCAGCCACCAAGAGACCCAGTACTTC. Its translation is CASSQETSHQETQYF.

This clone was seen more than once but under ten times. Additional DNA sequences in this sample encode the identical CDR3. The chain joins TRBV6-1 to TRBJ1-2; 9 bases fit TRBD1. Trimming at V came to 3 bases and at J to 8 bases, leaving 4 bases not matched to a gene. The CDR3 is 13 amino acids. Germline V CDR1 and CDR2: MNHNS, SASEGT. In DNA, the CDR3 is TGTGCCAGCAGTGACCGGGACAGGGCGGGCTACACCTTC. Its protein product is CASSDRDRAGYTF.

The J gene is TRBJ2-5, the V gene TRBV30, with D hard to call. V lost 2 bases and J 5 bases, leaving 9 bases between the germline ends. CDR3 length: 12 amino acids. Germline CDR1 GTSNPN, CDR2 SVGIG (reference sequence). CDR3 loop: CAWSPTRETQYF. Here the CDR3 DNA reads TGTGCCTGGAGTCCCACCCGGGAGACCCAGTACTTC.

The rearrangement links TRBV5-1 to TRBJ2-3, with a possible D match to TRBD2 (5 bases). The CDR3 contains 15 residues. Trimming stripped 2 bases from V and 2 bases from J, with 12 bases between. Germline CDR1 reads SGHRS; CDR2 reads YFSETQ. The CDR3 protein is CASSLTRPTTDTQYF. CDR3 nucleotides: TGCGCCAGCAGCTTAACTAGACCCACCACAGATACGCAGTATTTT. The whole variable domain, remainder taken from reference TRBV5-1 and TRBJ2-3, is KAGVTQTPRYLIKTRGQQVTLSCSPISGHRSVSWYQQTPGQGLQFLFEYFSETQRNKGNFPGRFSGRQFSNSRSEMNVSTLELGDSALYLCASSLTRPTTDTQYFGPGTRLTVL.

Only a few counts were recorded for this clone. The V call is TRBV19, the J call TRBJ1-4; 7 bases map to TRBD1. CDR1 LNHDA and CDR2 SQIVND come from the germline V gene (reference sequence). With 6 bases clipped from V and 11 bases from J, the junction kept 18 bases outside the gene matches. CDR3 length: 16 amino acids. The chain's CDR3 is CASSMGAVQGPGKLFF. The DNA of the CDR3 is TGTGCCAGTAGCATGGGGGCGGTACAGGGGCCAGGGAAACTGTTTTTT.

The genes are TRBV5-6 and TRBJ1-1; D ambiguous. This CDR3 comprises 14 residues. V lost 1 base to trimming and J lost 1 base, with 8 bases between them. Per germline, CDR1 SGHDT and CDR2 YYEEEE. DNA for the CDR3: TGTGCCAGCAGCTTGTTCCAGACGAACACTGAAGCTTTCTTT. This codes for CASSLFQTNTEAFF.

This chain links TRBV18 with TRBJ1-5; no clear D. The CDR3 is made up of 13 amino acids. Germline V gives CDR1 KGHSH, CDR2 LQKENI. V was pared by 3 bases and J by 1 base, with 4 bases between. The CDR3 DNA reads TGTGCCAGCTCACCTATCAGCAATCAGCCCCAGCATTTT. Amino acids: CASSPISNQPQHF.

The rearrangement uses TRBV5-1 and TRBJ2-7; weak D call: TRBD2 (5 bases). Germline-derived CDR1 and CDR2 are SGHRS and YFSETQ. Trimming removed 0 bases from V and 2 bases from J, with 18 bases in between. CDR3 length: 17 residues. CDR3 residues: CASSLAPRLRRPYEQYF. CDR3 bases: TGCGCCAGCAGCTTGGCCCCTAGGCTCCGGAGGCCCTACGAGCAGTACTTC.

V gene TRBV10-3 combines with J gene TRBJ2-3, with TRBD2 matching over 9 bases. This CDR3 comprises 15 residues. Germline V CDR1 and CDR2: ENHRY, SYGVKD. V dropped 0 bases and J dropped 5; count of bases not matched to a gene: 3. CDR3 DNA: TGTGCCATCAGTGAGTCTAGCGGGAGATTAGATACGCAGTATTTT. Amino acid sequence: CAISESSGRLDTQYF.

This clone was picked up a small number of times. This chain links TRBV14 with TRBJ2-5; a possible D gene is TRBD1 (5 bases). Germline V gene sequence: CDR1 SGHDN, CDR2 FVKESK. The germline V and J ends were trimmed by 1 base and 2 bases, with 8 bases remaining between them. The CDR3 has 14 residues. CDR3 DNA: TGTGCCAGCAGCCAAGGCAGGGTGCAAGAGACCCAGTACTTC. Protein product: CASSQGRVQETQYF. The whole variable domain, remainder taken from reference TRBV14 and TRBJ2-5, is EAGVTQFPSHSVIEKGQTVTLRCDPISGHDNLYWYRRVMGKEIKFLLHFVKESKQDESGMPNNRFLAERTGGTYSTLKVQPAELEDSGVYFCASSQGRVQETQYFGPGTRLLVL.

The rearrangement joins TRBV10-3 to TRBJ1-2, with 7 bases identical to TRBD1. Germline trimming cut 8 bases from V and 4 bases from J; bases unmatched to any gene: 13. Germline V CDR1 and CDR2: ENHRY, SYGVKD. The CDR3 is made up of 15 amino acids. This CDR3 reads CAIPGQAPEGYGYTF. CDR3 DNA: TGTGCCATCCCAGGACAGGCCCCCGAGGGCTATGGCTACACCTTC.

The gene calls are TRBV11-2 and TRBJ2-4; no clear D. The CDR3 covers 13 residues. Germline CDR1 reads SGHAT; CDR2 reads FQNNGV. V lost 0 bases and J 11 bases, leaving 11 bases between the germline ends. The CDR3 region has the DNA TGTGCCAGCAGCTTAGAACGCCTTGCTCTTCAGTACTTC. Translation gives CASSLERLALQYF.

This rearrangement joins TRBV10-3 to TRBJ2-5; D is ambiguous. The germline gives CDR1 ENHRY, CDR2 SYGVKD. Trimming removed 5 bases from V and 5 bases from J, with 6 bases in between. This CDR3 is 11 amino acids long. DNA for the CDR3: TGTGCCATCAGTTCCGGGGAGACCCAGTACTTC. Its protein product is CAISSGETQYF.

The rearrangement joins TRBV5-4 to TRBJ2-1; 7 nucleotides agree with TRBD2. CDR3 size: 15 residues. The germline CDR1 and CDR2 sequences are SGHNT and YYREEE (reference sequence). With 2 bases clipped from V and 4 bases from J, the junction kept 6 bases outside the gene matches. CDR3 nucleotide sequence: TGTGCCAGCAGCTTCTCTCGCGGGAGTTACAATGAGCAGTTCTTC. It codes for CASSFSRGSYNEQFF.

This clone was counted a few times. CDR3 region: CASSPGASNYGYTF. The CDR3 DNA reads TGTGCCAGCAGCCCAGGGGCCTCGAACTATGGCTACACCTTC. V usage is TRBV3-1 (or the pseudogene TRBV3-2) and J usage is TRBJ1-2; tentatively, D is TRBD1 (6 bases). This CDR3 spans 14 amino acids. Germline loops: CDR1 LGHDT, CDR2 YNNKEL (reference sequence). V was cut by 4 bases and J by 2 bases, with 11 bases left in between.

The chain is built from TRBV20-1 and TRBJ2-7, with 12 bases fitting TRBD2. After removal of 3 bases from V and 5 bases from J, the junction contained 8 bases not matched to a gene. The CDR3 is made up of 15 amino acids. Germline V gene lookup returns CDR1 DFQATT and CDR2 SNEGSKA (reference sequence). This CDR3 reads CSASRLAGGPDEQYF. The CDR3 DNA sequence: TGCAGTGCTAGTCGTCTAGCGGGAGGGCCGGACGAGCAGTACTTC.

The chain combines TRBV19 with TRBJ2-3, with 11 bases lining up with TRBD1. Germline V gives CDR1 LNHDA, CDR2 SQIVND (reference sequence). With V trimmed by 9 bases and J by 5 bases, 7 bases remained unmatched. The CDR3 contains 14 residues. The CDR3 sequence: CASLDRGQGDTQYF. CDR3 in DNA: TGTGCCAGCCTGGACAGGGGGCAGGGAGATACGCAGTATTTT.

The CDR3 DNA sequence: TGCAGCGCCGGTGGGGGGGACTCTGGAAACACCATATATTTT. Amino acids: CSAGGGDSGNTIYF. The genes are TRBV29-1 and TRBJ1-3; weak D call: TRBD1 (5 bases). This CDR3 region has 14 residues. Per the germline V gene, CDR1 is SQVTM and CDR2 is ANQGSEA. Trimming pared 7 bases from V and 0 bases from J, leaving 13 bases between.

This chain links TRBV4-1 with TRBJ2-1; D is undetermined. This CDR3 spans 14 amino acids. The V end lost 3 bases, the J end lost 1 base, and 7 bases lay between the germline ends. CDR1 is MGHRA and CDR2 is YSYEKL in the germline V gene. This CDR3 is CASSQPTSYNEQFF. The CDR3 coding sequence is TGCGCCAGCAGCCAGCCCACGTCCTACAATGAGCAGTTCTTC.

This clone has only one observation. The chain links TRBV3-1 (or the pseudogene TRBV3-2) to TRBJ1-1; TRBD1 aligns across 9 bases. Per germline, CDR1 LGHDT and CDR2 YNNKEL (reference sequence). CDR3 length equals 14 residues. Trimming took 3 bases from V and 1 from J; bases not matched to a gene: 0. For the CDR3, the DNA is TGTGCCAGCAGCCAGGGACAGGGGAACACTGAAGCTTTCTTT. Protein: CASSQGQGNTEAFF.

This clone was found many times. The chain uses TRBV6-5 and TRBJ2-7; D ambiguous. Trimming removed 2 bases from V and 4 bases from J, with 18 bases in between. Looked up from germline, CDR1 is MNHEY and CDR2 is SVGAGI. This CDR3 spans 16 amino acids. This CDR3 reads CASSYTHTLQAYEQYF. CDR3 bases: TGTGCCAGCAGTTACACACACACCCTCCAGGCATACGAGCAGTACTTC.

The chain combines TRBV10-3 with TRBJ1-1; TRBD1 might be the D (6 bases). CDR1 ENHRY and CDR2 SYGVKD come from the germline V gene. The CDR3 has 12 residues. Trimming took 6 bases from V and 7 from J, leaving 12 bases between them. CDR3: CAIRDRESEAFF. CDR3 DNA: TGTGCCATCAGGGACAGAGAAAGTGAAGCTTTCTTT.

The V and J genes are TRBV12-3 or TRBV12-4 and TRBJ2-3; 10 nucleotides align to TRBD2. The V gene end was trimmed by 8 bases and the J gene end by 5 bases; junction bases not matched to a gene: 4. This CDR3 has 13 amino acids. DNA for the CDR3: TGTGCCAGCGTCAGACTAGCGGGAGATACGCAGTATTTT. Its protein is CASVRLAGDTQYF.

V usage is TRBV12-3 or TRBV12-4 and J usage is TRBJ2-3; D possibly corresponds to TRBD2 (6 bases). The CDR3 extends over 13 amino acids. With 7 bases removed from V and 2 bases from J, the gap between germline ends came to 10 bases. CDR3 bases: TGTGCCAGCAAGGCGGGGACCACAGATACGCAGTATTTT. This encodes CASKAGTTDTQYF.